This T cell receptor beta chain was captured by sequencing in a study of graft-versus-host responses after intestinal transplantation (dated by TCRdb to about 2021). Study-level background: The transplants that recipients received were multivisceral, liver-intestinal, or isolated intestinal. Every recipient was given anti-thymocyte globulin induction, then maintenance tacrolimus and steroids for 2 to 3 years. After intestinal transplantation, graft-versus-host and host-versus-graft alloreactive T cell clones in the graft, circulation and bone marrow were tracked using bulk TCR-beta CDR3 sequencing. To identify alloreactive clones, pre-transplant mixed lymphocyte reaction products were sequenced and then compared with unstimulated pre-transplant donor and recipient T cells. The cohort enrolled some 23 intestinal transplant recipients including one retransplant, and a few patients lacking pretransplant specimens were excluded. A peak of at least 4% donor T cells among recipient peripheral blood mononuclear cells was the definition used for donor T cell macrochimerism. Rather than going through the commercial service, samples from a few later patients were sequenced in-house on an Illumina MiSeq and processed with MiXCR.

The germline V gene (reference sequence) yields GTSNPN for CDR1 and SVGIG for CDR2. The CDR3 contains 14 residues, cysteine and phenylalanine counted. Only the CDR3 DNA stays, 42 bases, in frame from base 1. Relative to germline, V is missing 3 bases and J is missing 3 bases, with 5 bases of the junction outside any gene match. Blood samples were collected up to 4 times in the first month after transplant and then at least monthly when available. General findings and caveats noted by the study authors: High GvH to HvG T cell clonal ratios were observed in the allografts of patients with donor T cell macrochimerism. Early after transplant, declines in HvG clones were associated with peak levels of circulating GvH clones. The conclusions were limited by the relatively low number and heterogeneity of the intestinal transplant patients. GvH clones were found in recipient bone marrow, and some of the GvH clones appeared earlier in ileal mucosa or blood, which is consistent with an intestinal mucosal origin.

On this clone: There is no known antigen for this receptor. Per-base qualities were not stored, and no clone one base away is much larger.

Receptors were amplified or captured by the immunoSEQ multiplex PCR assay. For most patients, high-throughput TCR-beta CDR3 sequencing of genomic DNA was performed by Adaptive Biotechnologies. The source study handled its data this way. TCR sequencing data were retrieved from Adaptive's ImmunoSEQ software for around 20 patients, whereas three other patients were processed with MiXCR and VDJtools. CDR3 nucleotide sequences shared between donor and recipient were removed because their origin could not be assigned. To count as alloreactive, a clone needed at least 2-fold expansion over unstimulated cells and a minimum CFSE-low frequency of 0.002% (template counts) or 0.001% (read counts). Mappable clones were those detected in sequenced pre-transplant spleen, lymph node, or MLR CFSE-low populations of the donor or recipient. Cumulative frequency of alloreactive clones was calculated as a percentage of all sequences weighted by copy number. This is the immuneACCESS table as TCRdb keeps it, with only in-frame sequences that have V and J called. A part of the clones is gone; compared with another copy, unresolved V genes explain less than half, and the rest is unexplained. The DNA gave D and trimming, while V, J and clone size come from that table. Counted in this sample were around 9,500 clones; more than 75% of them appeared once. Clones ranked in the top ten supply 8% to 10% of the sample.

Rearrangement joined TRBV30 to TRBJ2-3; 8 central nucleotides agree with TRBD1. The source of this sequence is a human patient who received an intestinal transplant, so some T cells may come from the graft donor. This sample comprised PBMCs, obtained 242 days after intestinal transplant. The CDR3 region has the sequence CAWRQGGRTDTQYF. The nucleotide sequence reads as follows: TGTGCCTGGAGACAGGGGGGTCGTACAGATACGCAGTATTTT.